This TCR beta chain was documented in a study of Tregs in tolerant kidney transplant recipients. Whole-study findings and limits: Donor-specific Treg expansion exceeded global Treg expansion in tolerant patients, suggesting antigen drive.

TCRdb's copy holds only in-frame clones and misses some; the assay was immunoSEQ multiplex PCR. The specimen's table records some 52,000 clones. Unstimulated Tregs (CD4+CD25+CD127-) and CD4+CD25- non-Tregs were sorted from PBMCs. Germline CDR1 SGHAT, CDR2 FQNNGV. This CDR3 region has 15 residues. Turning to this clone: What it binds is unknown. The DNA ends 3 residues before the CDR3 does, and the rest of the CDR3 is filled in from the germline J gene.

The sequence was collected from a human donor who received a combined kidney and bone marrow transplant. This sequence joins TRBV11-2 and TRBJ1-2, with 8 nucleotides matching TRBD1. The specimen comprised CD4+ T cells from blood, sampled before the transplant. The sequenced CDR3 bases are TGTGCCAGCAGCGGGGCAAAGGGTCCAGGGGGCGGC. Translating gives CASSGAKGPGGG. The full CDR3 sequence reads CASSGAKGPGGGYTF.